The present T cell receptor (beta chain) was sequenced within a study of CD8 T cells in ankylosing spondylitis. In TCRdb, the 5' RACE reads were re-called with MiXCR into one record per CDR3 protein. The sample contains under 200,000 distinct CDR3 sequences, roughly 13% of which appear only once. Trimming cost V 3 bases and J 2 bases; bases outside gene matches: 8. CDR1 and CDR2 from the germline V gene are PRHDT and FYEKMQ (reference sequence). The CDR3 sequence is 16 residues long. This clonotype was obtained from a female donor with ankylosing spondylitis or in good health (not recorded which). The J gene is TRBJ1-2, the V gene TRBV13; TRBD1 aligns across 8 bases. Material for sequencing was blood, either unsorted or a sorted T cell fraction (not recorded which). CDR3 bases: TGTGCCAGCAGCTTTTATTCGGGACAGGTGAACTATGGCTACACCTTC. Protein product: CASSFYSGQVNYGYTF.